This T cell receptor (beta chain) originates from a study of cytomegalovirus exposure and HLA in healthy donors. Study-level information: HLA-typed donors were the source of approximately 80 million unique TCRs, which an early data release held. Findings of the study overall: In an earlier analysis, about 87% or about 30%: the productive usage of most TCR beta V segments.

To note about this clone: Antigen unknown.

CDR3 size: 17 residues. Germline trimming cut 4 bases from V and 5 bases from J; bases unmatched to any gene: 14. Germline V gene data show CDR1 as MDHEN and CDR2 as SYDVKM. 13 Jbeta primers and 60 Vbeta primers were used for the PCR. The data were produced by immunoSEQ multiplex PCR, yet TCRdb's version contains in-frame clones alone and is incomplete. The data contain around 170,000 clones, approximately 79% of them singletons. The sample was PBMCs. The chain links TRBV28 to TRBJ2-5; 9 bases fit TRBD1. This clonotype originated in a woman in her thirties or forties in good health and CMV-seronegative. The CDR3 DNA is TGTGCCAGCAGTTCCACCCCCGGGACAGGGTTTGGGGAGACCCAGTACTTC. Translating gives CASSSTPGTGFGETQYF.